These 4 T cell receptor beta chains were sequenced from one sample in a study of blood T cell repertoires in COVID-19. Clones were sequenced by immunoSEQ multiplex PCR, and TCRdb holds only the in-frame ones, with some missing. This sample has some 99,000 clones, with about nine tenths found just once. Sequences were obtained from peripheral blood. The origin of the receptors is a human donor in a cohort sampled during active COVID-19.

The chain links TRBV4-2 to TRBJ2-1; 10 bases are shared with TRBD1. Germline V lookup: CDR1 LGHNA, CDR2 YNFKEQ. J gave up 5 bases and V 3 bases, and 10 bases lay outside the gene matches. The CDR3 length is 17 residues. The DNA of the CDR3 is TGTGCCAGCAGCCAGCTCAGCGGGACAGGGGTCCACAATGAGCAGTTCTTC. Translated, it gives CASSQLSGTGVHNEQFF.

The chain links TRBV6-6 to TRBJ1-4, with TRBD1 as a possible D gene (6 bases). V was pared by 2 bases and J by 8 bases, with 15 bases between. Germline V gene lookup returns CDR1 MNHNY and CDR2 SVGAGI (reference sequence). This CDR3 has 15 residues. The CDR3 protein is CASSYDRQVHEKLFF. The CDR3 nucleotides are TGTGCCAGCAGTTACGACCGACAGGTCCACGAAAAACTGTTTTTT.

This clone was recorded a few times. The V gene is TRBV6-6, the J gene TRBJ1-5; D is unresolved. Trimming took 0 bases from V and 6 from J, leaving 12 bases between them. Germline assignment: CDR1 MNHNY and CDR2 SVGAGI (reference sequence). There are 15 residues in the CDR3. In DNA form, the CDR3 reads TGTGCCAGCAGTTACTCGATTCTAGGAGGTCAGCCCCAGCATTTT. Its protein is CASSYSILGGQPQHF.

V usage is TRBV4-1 and J usage is TRBJ1-2, with D possibly TRBD1 on 6 matching bases. Germline V gene data show CDR1 as MGHRA and CDR2 as YSYEKL. This CDR3 is 15 amino acids long. V was trimmed by 8 bases and J by 4 bases, leaving 20 bases between them. CDR3 in DNA: TGCGCCAGCGCAGGGGACCCGGACCTCACCTATGGCTACACCTTC. Encoded protein: CASAGDPDLTYGYTF.